This note documents a single TCR beta chain sequence. Sequenced by immunoSEQ multiplex PCR; TCRdb stores in-frame clones only, minus some. This table has about 180,000 clones, around 90% appearing once. This sample is part of a study of control samples from healthy donors and cancer patients. Trimming removed 5 bases at V and 13 bases at J, with 6 bases between. Germline V gene sequence: CDR1 DFQATT, CDR2 SNEGSKA (reference sequence). The length of the CDR3 is 8 residues. The sequence came from a woman between 40 and 55 years old in good health. Sequenced sample: blood. The chain joins TRBV20-1 to TRBJ2-1; D unresolved. The CDR3 reads CSAYPQFF. The CDR3 DNA follows: TGCAGTGCTTATCCCCAGTTCTTC.